These T cell receptor beta chains were read from a single sample in a study of blood T cells in healthy people across ages. TCRdb fed the 5' RACE reads into MiXCR, producing one record per CDR3 protein. The repertoire holds fewer than 2,000,000 distinct CDR3 sequences, with about 39% as singletons. The sequencing input was blood. The receptors originated from a human donor in good health. The CDR3 runs from the conserved cysteine through the conserved F or W. D genes are given only for firm matches. Clone size is not always given. Where it is, it says once, few, many or a class for expanded clones.

v_gene	d_gene	abundance	j_gene	CDR3nt	CDR3aa
TRBV6-6	TRBD1	-	TRBJ1-2	TGTGCCAGCACTAACGACAGGGTTGGAGGCTACACCTTC	CASTNDRVGGYTF
TRBV12-3/TRBV12-4	-	-	TRBJ2-3	TGTGCCAGCAGGTTATCTGATATGCAGTATTTT	CASRLSDMQYF
TRBV4-1	TRBD1	-	TRBJ2-6	TGCGCCAGCAGCCATACAGGGGCCCCCTCTGGGGCCAACGTCCGGACTTTC	CASSHTGAPSGANVRTF
TRBV29-1	TRBD2	few	TRBJ2-3	TGCAGCGTTGAAGACCCCCGGGGGGAAGATACGCAGTATTTT	CSVEDPRGEDTQYF
TRBV6-1	TRBD1	-	TRBJ1-2	TGTGCCAGCAGCGCTGCCCCGGAGGGGGCGCCGGGCTACACCTTC	CASSAAPEGAPGYTF
TRBV4-1	-	-	TRBJ1-5	TGCGCCAGCAGCCGAATGAGGGTCGGTCAGCCCCAGCATTTT	CASSRMRVGQPQHF
TRBV5-6	-	-	TRBJ1-1	TGTGCCAGCAGCTTGATTTTTGCGGCGACGCGTGAAGCTTTCTTT	CASSLIFAATREAFF
TRBV20-1	TRBD1	-	TRBJ2-3	TGCAGTGCCACTATGCCCTGGACAGGGGAGGTTACAGATCCGCAGTATTTT	CSATMPWTGEVTDPQYF
TRBV3-1	-	-	TRBJ1-2	TGTGCCAGCAGCCAACAGCCCAGGGTAGGCTACACCTTC	CASSQQPRVGYTF
TRBV11-2	-	-	TRBJ2-1	TGTGCCAGCAGCTTAGACCTGACAGTAAACAATGAGCAGTTCTTC	CASSLDLTVNNEQFF
TRBV7-2	TRBD1	-	TRBJ2-5	TGTGCCAGTAGCTTATGGGACAGGAATTATCAAGAGACCCAGTACTTC	CASSLWDRNYQETQYF
TRBV28	-	-	TRBJ2-5	TGTGCCAGCACCCACTCCCCCCTTCTAGCGCTTCACCAAGAGACCCAGTACTTC	CASTHSPLLALHQETQYF
TRBV5-1	-	-	TRBJ2-3	TGCGTCAGCAGCCCACTAGAGTTCACAGATACGCAGTATTTT	CVSSPLEFTDTQYF
TRBV20-1	TRBD1	-	TRBJ2-4	TGCAGTGCTGGGGGACAGATCTCCTACAATGAGCAGTACTTC	CSAGGQISYNEQYF
TRBV7-3	-	few	TRBJ2-3	TGTGCCAGCAGCTTATATCCCCAACTAGCAGATACGCAGTATTTT	CASSLYPQLADTQYF
TRBV29-1	-	-	TRBJ2-7	TGCAGCGTCCTCTGGACAGCTGAGGGCATACTGTACTTC	CSVLWTAEGILYF
TRBV5-1	-	few	TRBJ1-1	TGCGCCAGCAGCTTGGCCGGGGAAGGAGGCACTGAAGCTTTCTTT	CASSLAGEGGTEAFF
TRBV12-3/TRBV12-4	TRBD1	few	TRBJ2-7	TGTGCCAGCAGTTTAGTCGGGACAGGGGGTAATATGGAGCAGTACTTC	CASSLVGTGGNMEQYF
TRBV29-1	TRBD1	-	TRBJ1-4	TGCAGCGTTGATACGACAGGGGACGAAAAACTGTTTTTT	CSVDTTGDEKLFF
TRBV7-2	TRBD1	few	TRBJ2-1	TGTGCCAGCAGCTCGGGACAGCACCTTGGGGATGAGCAGTTCTTC	CASSSGQHLGDEQFF
TRBV6-5	-	-	TRBJ1-2	TGTGCCAGCAGTTTCAATTCGCCGGGAGAGCATGGCTACACCTTC	CASSFNSPGEHGYTF
TRBV5-6	-	-	TRBJ2-1	TGTGCCAGCAGCTCGTCCATTTGGGCGTCACCCCCGGGCAATGAGCAGTTCTTC	CASSSSIWASPPGNEQFF
TRBV6-6	-	-	TRBJ2-3	TGTGCCAGCAGTTACGTGGGGGACACAGATACGCAGTATTTT	CASSYVGDTDTQYF
TRBV7-9	TRBD1	few	TRBJ1-2	TGTGCCAGCAGTTACGCAGGGGGGCACTATGGCTACACCTTC	CASSYAGGHYGYTF
TRBV12-3/TRBV12-4	-	-	TRBJ1-3	TGTGCCAGCAGTTTCCAGACTACAGGGAGTGGAAACACCATATATTTT	CASSFQTTGSGNTIYF
TRBV4-3	TRBD1	-	TRBJ1-2	TGCGCCAGCAGCCTTGAGGGACAGTCTAACTATGGCTACACCTTC	CASSLEGQSNYGYTF
TRBV7-3	TRBD1	few	TRBJ2-4	TGTGCCAGCAGCTTAAAGGACAGGGACTTCAAAAACATTCAGTACTTC	CASSLKDRDFKNIQYF
TRBV19	-	few	TRBJ2-6	TGTGCCAGTAGTCGGAACGGCCCTCTCTCTGGGGCCAACGTCCTGACTTTC	CASSRNGPLSGANVLTF
TRBV19	TRBD1	-	TRBJ1-5	TGTGCCAGTAGAGGAGGGACAGTTCGCAATCAGCCCCAGCATTTT	CASRGGTVRNQPQHF
TRBV28	-	-	TRBJ1-1	TGTGCCAGTCTAACAGGGACTGAAGCTTTCTTT	CASLTGTEAFF
TRBV7-2	TRBD2	-	TRBJ2-3	TGTGCCAGCAGCTTAGGGTTAGCGGGGGGGATCTTGGATACGCAGTATTTT	CASSLGLAGGILDTQYF
TRBV24-1	TRBD1	-	TRBJ2-6	TGTGCCACCAGTGAATGGCGACAGGGATACTCTGGGGCCAACGTCCTGACTTTC	CATSEWRQGYSGANVLTF
TRBV6-5	-	-	TRBJ1-2	TGTGCCAGCAGTTACCACATGCAATGGAACCATGGCTACACCTTC	CASSYHMQWNHGYTF
TRBV9	-	few	TRBJ2-7	TGTGCCAGCAGCGCCGGACTACCGAACAGGTTGAGCTCCTACGAGCAGTACTTC	CASSAGLPNRLSSYEQYF
TRBV14	-	-	TRBJ2-7	TGTGCCAGCAGCCATACCGTTTTGAAGGGTTCCTACGAGCAGTACTTC	CASSHTVLKGSYEQYF
TRBV7-9	-	few	TRBJ1-5	TGTGCCAGCAGCGCTACACTTGGGAGCAATCAGCCCCAGCATTTT	CASSATLGSNQPQHF
TRBV4-3	TRBD1	once	TRBJ1-2	TGCGCCAGCAGCCACAGGGACAGGGGGCCAAGCTATGGCTACACCTTC	CASSHRDRGPSYGYTF
TRBV29-1	TRBD1	-	TRBJ2-3	TGCAGCGTGGGACAGGGATTAAATACGCAGTATTTT	CSVGQGLNTQYF
TRBV2	TRBD1	once	TRBJ2-5	TGTGCCAGCAGTGGGACCAGGGGGACACAAGAGACCCAGTACTTC	CASSGTRGTQETQYF
TRBV5-1	TRBD2	-	TRBJ2-7	TGCGCCAGCAGCTTGGACAGGACTAGCGGAACCTACGAGCAGTACTTC	CASSLDRTSGTYEQYF
TRBV7-2	-	few	TRBJ2-6	TGTGCCAGCAGCTTACCGCAAGGCGGCTCTGGGGCCAACGTCCTGACTTTC	CASSLPQGGSGANVLTF
TRBV10-3	TRBD1	-	TRBJ1-2	TGTGCCATCAGTGAAGTGGGAGACAGGGAGGCCGGCAGCTATGGCTACACCTTC	CAISEVGDREAGSYGYTF
TRBV12-3/TRBV12-4	TRBD1	-	TRBJ2-1	TGTGCCAGCAGTTTAGGGGACAGGAGCAGCTCCTACAATGAGCAGTTCTTC	CASSLGDRSSSYNEQFF
TRBV30	-	few	TRBJ1-1	TGTGCCTGGAGTTTTGGGAACACTGAAGCTTTCTTT	CAWSFGNTEAFF
TRBV4-1	-	-	TRBJ2-3	TGCGCCAGCAGCCTGAGATATGCAGCAGATACGCAGTATTTT	CASSLRYAADTQYF
TRBV2	-	-	TRBJ2-2	TGTGCCAGCAACCCCGGAGAGGGCGGGGAGCTGTTTTTT	CASNPGEGGELFF
TRBV29-1	TRBD1	few	TRBJ1-2	TGCAGCGTTGAATTGCGGGACAGGGGTGGCTACACCTTC	CSVELRDRGGYTF
TRBV20-1	-	-	TRBJ2-2	TGCAGTGCGCCCCAAGGGGGGACGAACACCGGGGAGCTGTTTTTT	CSAPQGGTNTGELFF
TRBV28	TRBD1	-	TRBJ2-7	TGTGCCAGCAGGCTACAGGGGGAGTTCTACGAGCAGTACTTC	CASRLQGEFYEQYF
TRBV7-2	TRBD2	-	TRBJ2-1	TGTGCCAGCAGCTCCTCTAGCGGGGGCCCTCAGTACAATGAGCAGTTCTTC	CASSSSSGGPQYNEQFF